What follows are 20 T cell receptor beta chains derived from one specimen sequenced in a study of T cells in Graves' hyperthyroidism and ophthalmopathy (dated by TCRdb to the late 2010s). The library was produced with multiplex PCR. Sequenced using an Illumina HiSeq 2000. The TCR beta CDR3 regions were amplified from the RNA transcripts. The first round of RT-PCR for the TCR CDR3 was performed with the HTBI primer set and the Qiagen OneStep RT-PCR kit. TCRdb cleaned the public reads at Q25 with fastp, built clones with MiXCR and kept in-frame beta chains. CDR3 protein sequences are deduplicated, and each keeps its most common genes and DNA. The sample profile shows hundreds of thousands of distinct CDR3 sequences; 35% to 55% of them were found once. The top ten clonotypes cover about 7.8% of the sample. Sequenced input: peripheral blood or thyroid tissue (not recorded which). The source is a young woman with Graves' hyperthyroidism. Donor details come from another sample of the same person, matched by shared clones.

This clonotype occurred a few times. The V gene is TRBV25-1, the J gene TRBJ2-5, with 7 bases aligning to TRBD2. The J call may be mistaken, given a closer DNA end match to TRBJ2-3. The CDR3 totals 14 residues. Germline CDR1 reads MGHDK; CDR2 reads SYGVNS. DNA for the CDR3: TGTGCCAGTAGTCCTAGCGGTAGCACAGATACGCAGTATTTT. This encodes CASSPSGSTDTQYF.

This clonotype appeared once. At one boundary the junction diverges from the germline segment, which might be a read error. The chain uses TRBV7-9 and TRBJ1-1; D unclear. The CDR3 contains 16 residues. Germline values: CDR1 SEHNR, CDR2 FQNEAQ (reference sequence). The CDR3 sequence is CASSFGPLGSNTEASF. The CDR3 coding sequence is TGTGCCAGCAGCTTCGGCCCTCTGGGGTCGAACACTGAAGCTTCCTTT. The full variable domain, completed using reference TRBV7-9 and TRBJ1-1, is DTGVSQNPRHKITKRGQNVTFRCDPISEHNRLYWYRQTLGQGPEFLTYFQNEAQLEKSRLLSDRFSAERPKGSFSTLEIQRTEQGDSAMYLCASSFGPLGSNTEASFGQGTRLTVV.

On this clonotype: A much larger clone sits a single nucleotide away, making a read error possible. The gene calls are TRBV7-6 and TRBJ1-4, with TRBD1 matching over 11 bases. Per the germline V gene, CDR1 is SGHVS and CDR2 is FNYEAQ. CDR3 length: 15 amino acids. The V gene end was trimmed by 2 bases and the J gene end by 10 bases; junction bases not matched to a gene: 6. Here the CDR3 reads CASSLRTGGSGKLFF. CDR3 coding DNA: TGTGCCAGCAGCTTAAGGACAGGGGGCTCGGGAAAACTGTTTTTT.

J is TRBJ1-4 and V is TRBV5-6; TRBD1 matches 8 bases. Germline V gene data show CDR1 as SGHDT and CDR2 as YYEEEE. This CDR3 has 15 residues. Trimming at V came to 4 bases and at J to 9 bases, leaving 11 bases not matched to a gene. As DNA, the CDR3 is TGTGCCAGCAGCGTGGTCCAGGGGGCAAGGAAAAAACTGTTTTTT. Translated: CASSVVQGARKKLFF.

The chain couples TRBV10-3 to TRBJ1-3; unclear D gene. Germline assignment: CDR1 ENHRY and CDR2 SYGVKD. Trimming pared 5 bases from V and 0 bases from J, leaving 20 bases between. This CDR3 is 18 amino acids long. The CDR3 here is CAISYYTPTRFSGNTIYF. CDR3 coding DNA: TGTGCCATCAGTTACTACACCCCAACAAGGTTCTCTGGAAACACCATATATTTT.

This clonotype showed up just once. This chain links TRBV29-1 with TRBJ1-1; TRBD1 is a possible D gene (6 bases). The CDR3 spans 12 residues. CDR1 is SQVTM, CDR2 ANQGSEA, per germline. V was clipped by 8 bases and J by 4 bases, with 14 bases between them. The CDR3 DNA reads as TGCAGCTTGGTACAGGGAGGCACTGAAGCTTTCTTT. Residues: CSLVQGGTEAFF.

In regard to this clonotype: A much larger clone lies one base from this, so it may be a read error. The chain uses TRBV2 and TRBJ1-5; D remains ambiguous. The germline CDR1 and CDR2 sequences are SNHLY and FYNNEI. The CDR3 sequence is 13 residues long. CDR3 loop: CASSQASNRPQHF. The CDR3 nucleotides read TGTGCCAGCAGCCAGGCAAGCAATCGGCCCCAGCATTTT. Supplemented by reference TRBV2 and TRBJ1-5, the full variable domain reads EPEVTQTPSHQVTQMGQEVILRCVPISNHLYFYWYRQILGQKVEFLVSFYNNEISEKSEIFDDQFSVERPDGSNFTLKIRSTKLEDSAMYFCASSQASNRPQHFGDGTRLSIL.

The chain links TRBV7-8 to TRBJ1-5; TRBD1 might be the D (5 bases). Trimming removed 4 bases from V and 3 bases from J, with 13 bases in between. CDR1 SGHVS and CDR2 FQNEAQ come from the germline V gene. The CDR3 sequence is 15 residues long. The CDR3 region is CASSSTDGTNQPQHF. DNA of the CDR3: TGTGCCAGCAGCTCCACGGACGGGACCAATCAGCCCCAGCATTTT.

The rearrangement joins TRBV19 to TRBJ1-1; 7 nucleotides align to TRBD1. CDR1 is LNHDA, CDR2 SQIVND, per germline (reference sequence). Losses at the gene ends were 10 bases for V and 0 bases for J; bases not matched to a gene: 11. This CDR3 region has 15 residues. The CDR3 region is CATAPRQGMNTEAFF. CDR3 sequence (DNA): TGTGCCACCGCACCCCGACAGGGCATGAACACTGAAGCTTTCTTT.

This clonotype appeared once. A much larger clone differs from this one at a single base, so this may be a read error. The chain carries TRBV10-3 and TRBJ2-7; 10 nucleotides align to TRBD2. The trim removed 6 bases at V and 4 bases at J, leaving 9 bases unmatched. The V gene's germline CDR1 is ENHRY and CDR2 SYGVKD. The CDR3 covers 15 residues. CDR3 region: CAIRHSSGSRYEQYF. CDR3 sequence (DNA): TGTGCCATCAGACATTCTAGCGGGAGTCGGTACGAGCAGTACTTC.

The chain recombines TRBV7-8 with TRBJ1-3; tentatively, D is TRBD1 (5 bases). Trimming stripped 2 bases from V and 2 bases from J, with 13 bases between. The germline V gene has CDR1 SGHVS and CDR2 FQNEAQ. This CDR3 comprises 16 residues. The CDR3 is CASSLLGRVAGNTIYF. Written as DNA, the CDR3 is TGTGCCAGCAGCTTATTGGGCAGGGTAGCTGGAAACACCATATATTTT.

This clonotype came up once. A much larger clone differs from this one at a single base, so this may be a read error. CDR3 sequence reads: CNVVGSGDYQETQYF. In DNA form, the CDR3 reads TGCAACGTTGTTGGTAGCGGAGATTACCAAGAGACCCAGTACTTC. J is TRBJ2-5 and V is TRBV29-1, with D tentatively TRBD2 (6 bases). The CDR3 sequence is 15 residues long. Germline-derived CDR1 and CDR2 are SQVTM and ANQGSEA.

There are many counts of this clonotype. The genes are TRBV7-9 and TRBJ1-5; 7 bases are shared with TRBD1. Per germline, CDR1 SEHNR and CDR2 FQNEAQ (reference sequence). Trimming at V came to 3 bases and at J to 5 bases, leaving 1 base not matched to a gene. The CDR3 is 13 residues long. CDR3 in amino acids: CASSFQGDQPQHF. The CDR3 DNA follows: TGTGCCAGCAGCTTCCAGGGGGATCAGCCCCAGCATTTT.

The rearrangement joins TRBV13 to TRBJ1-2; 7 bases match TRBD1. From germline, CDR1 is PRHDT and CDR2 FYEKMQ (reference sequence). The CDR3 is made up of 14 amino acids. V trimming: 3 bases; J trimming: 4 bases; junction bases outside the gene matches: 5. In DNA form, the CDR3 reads TGTGCCAGCAGCTTCGACAGGGCCTCCTATGGCTACACCTTC. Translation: CASSFDRASYGYTF. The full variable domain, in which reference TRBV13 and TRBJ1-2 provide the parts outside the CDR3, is AAGVIQSPRHLIKEKRETATLKCYPIPRHDTVYWYQQGPGQDPQFLISFYEKMQSDKGSIPDRFSAQQFSDYHSELNMSSLELGDSALYFCASSFDRASYGYTFGSGTRLTVV.

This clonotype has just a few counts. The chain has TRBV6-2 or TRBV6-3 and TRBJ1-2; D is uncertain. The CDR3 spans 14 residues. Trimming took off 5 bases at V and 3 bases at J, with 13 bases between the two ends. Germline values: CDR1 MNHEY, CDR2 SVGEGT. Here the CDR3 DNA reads TGTGCCAGCAGTGTATCGCCAGTGGACTATGGCTACACCTTC. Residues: CASSVSPVDYGYTF.

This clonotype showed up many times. Here the CDR3 reads CASSSDRANYGYTF. CDR3 coding DNA: TGTGCCAGCAGCAGCGACAGGGCTAACTATGGCTACACCTTC. V usage is TRBV7-2 and J usage is TRBJ1-2; TRBD1 matches 7 bases. The CDR3 is 14 residues long. The V gene's germline CDR1 is SGHTA and CDR2 FQGNSA. V lost 5 bases and J lost 0; bases outside the gene matches: 3.

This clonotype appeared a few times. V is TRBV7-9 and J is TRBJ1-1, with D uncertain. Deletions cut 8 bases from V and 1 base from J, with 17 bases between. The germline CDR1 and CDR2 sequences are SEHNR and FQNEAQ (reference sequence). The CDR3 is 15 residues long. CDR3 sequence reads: CASAYGPLGNTEAFF. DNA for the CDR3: TGTGCCAGCGCATACGGGCCATTGGGGAACACTGAAGCTTTCTTT.

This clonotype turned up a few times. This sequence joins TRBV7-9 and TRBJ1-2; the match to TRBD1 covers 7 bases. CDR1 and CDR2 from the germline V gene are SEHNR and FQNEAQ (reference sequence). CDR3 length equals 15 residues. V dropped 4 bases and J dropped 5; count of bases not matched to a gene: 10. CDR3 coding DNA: TGTGCCAGCAGCTGGGAGCGGGACAGCAAATATGGCTACACCTTC. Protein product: CASSWERDSKYGYTF.

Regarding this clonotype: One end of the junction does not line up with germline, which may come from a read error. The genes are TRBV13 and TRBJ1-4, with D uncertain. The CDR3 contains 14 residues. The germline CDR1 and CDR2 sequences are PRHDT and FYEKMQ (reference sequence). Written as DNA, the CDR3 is TGTGCCGGCAGCTTAAAAGCGCGATTTAGGGAACTGTTTTTT. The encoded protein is CAGSLKARFRELFF.

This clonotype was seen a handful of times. CDR3 in amino acids: CASTKKGGSGTNSPLHF. The CDR3 region has the DNA TGTGCCAGCACTAAGAAGGGAGGGAGCGGGACTAATTCACCCCTCCACTTT. The chain couples TRBV2 to TRBJ1-6; D is perhaps TRBD1 (5 bases). The CDR3 spans 17 residues. Trimming removed 7 bases at V and 6 bases at J, with 22 bases between. The germline CDR1 and CDR2 sequences are SNHLY and FYNNEI.